This T cell receptor beta chain originates from a study of early T cells in non-severe SARS-CoV-2 infection. General study findings and limits: Matching against VDJdb likely underestimated virus-specific expansions, favoring anti-spike CD8.

Germline V gives CDR1 SQVTM, CDR2 ANQGSEA. The length of the CDR3 is 11 residues. Each CDR3 protein is one row after TCRdb ran MiXCR on the 5' RACE reads. The table records around 84,000 distinct CDR3 sequences, approximately 15% of them present only once. This clonotype was seen ten or more times. Antigen specificity is unknown. Material: whole blood. V is TRBV29-1 and J is TRBJ2-1; 7 nucleotides line up with TRBD2. The source is an adult who was a healthcare worker with PCR-confirmed SARS-CoV-2 infection or an uninfected control (not recorded which). The CDR3 protein is CSMGGSREQFF. CDR3 in DNA: TGCAGTATGGGGGGGAGTCGTGAGCAGTTCTTC.